What follows describes a single TCR beta chain. The data derive from a study of CD8 T cells in Susac syndrome. Background on the study: When blood was drawn, the patients with Susac syndrome were therapy-naive, on corticosteroids, or on intravenous immunoglobulin alone.

The V end lost 1 base, the J end lost 6 bases, and 13 bases lay between the germline ends. This CDR3 has 16 amino acids. Germline V gene sequence: CDR1 MNHEY, CDR2 SVGEGT. Sequencing targeted TCR beta in blood CD8+ and CD4+ T cells. Purification of the CD8+ and CD4+ T cells relied on negative isolation, and TEMRA cells underwent FACS enrichment. An input of roughly 0.45 to 1 ug of RNA was subjected to reverse transcription using random hexamers. TCRdb itself ran the immunoSEQ multiplex PCR reads through MiXCR, one entry per CDR3 protein. This sample has about 210,000 distinct CDR3 sequences; over 90% occur once, and the top ten carry under 0.2%.

The source of this sequence is a human donor with Susac syndrome. The rearrangement uses TRBV6-2 or TRBV6-3 and TRBJ1-6; no clear D. The specimen sequenced was CD4+ T cells from PBMCs. The CDR3 is CASSYLADGGNSPLHF. The CDR3 DNA sequence: TGTGCCAGCAGTTACTTGGCGGACGGAGGTAATTCACCCCTCCACTTT.